The next 28 T cell receptor beta chains were all read from a single sample in a study of CD8 T cells in ankylosing spondylitis. Study results and caveats: One TCR beta motif, made up of roughly eight highly homologous variants, appeared characteristic of ankylosing spondylitis blood.

No antigen has been assigned to these receptors. MiXCR, applied by TCRdb to the 5' RACE reads, yields one record per CDR3 protein. The sample holds 700,000 to 1,000,000 distinct CDR3 sequences, about 11% seen once. Sequenced input: blood, either unsorted or a sorted T cell fraction (not recorded which). These receptor sequences come from a male donor with ankylosing spondylitis.

This clonotype was observed a few times. The chain uses TRBV4-3 and TRBJ1-2; tentatively, D is TRBD1 (5 bases). Trimming removed 0 bases at V and 7 bases at J, with 12 bases between. Per germline, CDR1 LGHNA and CDR2 YSLEER. The CDR3 has 14 amino acids. CDR3 residues: CASSQDRGTGGYTF. Written as DNA, the CDR3 is TGCGCCAGCAGCCAAGACCGGGGGACCGGTGGCTACACCTTC.

V usage is TRBV20-1 and J usage is TRBJ2-5, with TRBD1 matching 8 bases. The CDR3 contains 13 residues. V lost 5 bases, J lost 0 bases, and 2 bases stayed unmatched. From germline, CDR1 is DFQATT and CDR2 SNEGSKA (reference sequence). The CDR3 DNA reads TGCAGTGCTTGGGGACAGGACCAAGAGACCCAGTACTTC. Its translation is CSAWGQDQETQYF.

This chain joins TRBV10-1 and TRBJ2-4; possible D gene TRBD2, 5 bases. Trimming took off 3 bases at V and 9 bases at J, with 15 bases between the two ends. Germline CDR1 WNHNN, CDR2 SYGVQD (reference sequence). The CDR3 covers 14 residues. The CDR3 DNA reads as TGCGCCAGCAGTGACCCCGCAGTCGGACTCATTCAGTACTTC. It encodes CASSDPAVGLIQYF.

The sample holds many counts of this clonotype. The genes are TRBV20-1 and TRBJ2-5, with TRBD2 matching over 12 bases. Germline values: CDR1 DFQATT, CDR2 SNEGSKA (reference sequence). The CDR3 runs to 14 residues. V was pared by 5 bases and J by 4 bases, with 5 bases of the junction left unmatched. The CDR3 DNA is TGCAGTGCTCCTAGCGGGGGGGCCCGAGAGACCCAGTACTTC. This codes for CSAPSGGARETQYF.

This clonotype has more than one count but fewer than ten. J is TRBJ1-4 and V is TRBV2, with unresolved D. The CDR3 consists of 16 residues. Germline V gene sequence: CDR1 SNHLY, CDR2 FYNNEI. Trimming took off 4 bases at V and 8 bases at J, with 20 bases between the two ends. CDR3 coding DNA: TGTGCCAGCAGTGCGAGCCCCACCGCTACGCGGGAAAAACTGTTTTTT. Translation gives CASSASPTATREKLFF.

This chain connects TRBV9 to TRBJ2-1; D is unresolved. Germline V lookup: CDR1 SGDLS, CDR2 YYNGEE. The CDR3 runs 13 residues. Trimming left V 0 bases short and J 9 bases short, with 10 bases between. The CDR3 loop reads CASSVAGVREQFF. The CDR3 DNA reads TGTGCCAGCAGCGTAGCTGGAGTCCGTGAGCAGTTCTTC.

This clonotype has a handful of counts. The rearrangement uses TRBV7-9 and TRBJ2-3; tentative D call: TRBD2 (6 bases). The CDR3 is made up of 15 amino acids. Between the trimmed V and J ends, which lost 4 bases and 3 bases, there was a span of 14 bases. The germline V gene encodes CDR1 SEHNR and CDR2 FQNEAQ (reference sequence). The CDR3 nucleotides read TGTGCCAGCAGCTCCCTTGGCGGGGTAACAGATACGCAGTATTTT. It encodes CASSSLGGVTDTQYF.

This clonotype showed up just a few times. This chain connects TRBV6-5 to TRBJ2-7; D is undetermined. Germline V lookup: CDR1 MNHEY, CDR2 SVGAGI. This CDR3 spans 15 amino acids. V shed 0 bases and J shed 3 bases, with 12 bases lying between them. The CDR3 loop is CASSYSPDWGYEQYF. The CDR3 coding sequence is TGTGCCAGCAGTTACTCTCCAGACTGGGGCTACGAGCAGTACTTC.

This chain joins TRBV5-1 and TRBJ2-4; D gene ambiguous. This CDR3 is 16 amino acids long. The ends were cut back, 4 bases at V and 3 bases at J, with 17 bases in the middle. The germline V gene encodes CDR1 SGHRS and CDR2 YFSETQ. CDR3 nucleotides: TGCGCCAGCAGCGCCGGATCGGGCTGGGGCAAAAACATTCAGTACTTC. Amino acids: CASSAGSGWGKNIQYF.

This clonotype occurred a few times. The rearrangement uses TRBV12-3 or TRBV12-4 and TRBJ1-1; 7 bases align to TRBD1. This CDR3 is built from 14 residues. The V and J ends lost 6 bases and 5 bases, in that order; junction bases with no gene match: 9. CDR3 nucleotide sequence: TGTGCCAGCAGGGTAAGGGGGCCGGGGACTGAAGCTTTCTTT. Encoded protein: CASRVRGPGTEAFF.

This chain links TRBV9 with TRBJ2-1, with D perhaps matching TRBD2 (6 bases). Trimming cost V 0 bases and J 0 bases, with 7 bases left between them. The CDR3 runs 15 residues. Germline V lookup: CDR1 SGDLS, CDR2 YYNGEE. CDR3 in DNA: TGTGCCAGCAGCGTAGGACTAGACTCCTACAATGAGCAGTTCTTC. Its protein is CASSVGLDSYNEQFF.

The table lists this clonotype with many counts. This chain connects TRBV10-3 to TRBJ2-1, with 12 nucleotides matching TRBD1. CDR1 and CDR2 from the germline V gene are ENHRY and SYGVKD. V was pared by 6 bases and J by 7 bases, with 7 bases of the junction left unmatched. This CDR3 is 15 amino acids long. CDR3 DNA: TGTGCCATCAGGCCCTCGGGACAGGGGGCTAATGAGCAGTTCTTC. The encoded protein is CAIRPSGQGANEQFF.

This clonotype has more than one count but fewer than ten. The rearrangement uses TRBV6-6 and TRBJ1-2; TRBD1 might be the D (5 bases). The CDR3 length is 13 residues. The ends were cut back, 5 bases at V and 7 bases at J, with 14 bases in the middle. The germline V gene has CDR1 MNHNY and CDR2 SVGAGI (reference sequence). Here the CDR3 DNA reads TGTGCCAGCAGTAGGCGAGGGGAGGCTGGCTACACCTTC. Protein sequence: CASSRRGEAGYTF.

V gene TRBV5-1 combines with J gene TRBJ2-7, with 8 nucleotides matching TRBD1. This CDR3 region has 14 residues. Germline values: CDR1 SGHRS, CDR2 YFSETQ. V dropped 0 bases and J dropped 5; count of bases not matched to a gene: 4. CDR3 in amino acids: CASSLGQGADEQYF. The CDR3, as DNA: TGCGCCAGCAGCTTGGGGCAGGGGGCCGACGAGCAGTACTTC.

This clonotype has a handful of counts. The rearrangement joins TRBV9 to TRBJ2-2, with D uncertain. Germline values: CDR1 SGDLS, CDR2 YYNGEE. Trimming removed 0 bases from V and 2 bases from J, with 8 bases in between. CDR3 length equals 15 residues. CDR3 sequence (DNA): TGTGCCAGCAGCGTAGGGCAGTACAACACCGGGGAGCTGTTTTTT. Translating gives CASSVGQYNTGELFF.

V usage is TRBV15 and J usage is TRBJ2-1, with 9 nucleotides matching TRBD2. The germline V gene has CDR1 LNHNV and CDR2 YYDKDF (reference sequence). With 2 bases clipped from V and 7 bases from J, the junction kept 9 bases outside the gene matches. CDR3 size: 16 residues. For the CDR3, the DNA is TGTGCCACCAGCAGAACTTTAGCGGGAGAAGTAAATGAGCAGTTCTTC. Translated: CATSRTLAGEVNEQFF.

The gene calls are TRBV14 and TRBJ2-5; tentative D call: TRBD2 (6 bases). Deletions cut 6 bases from V and 5 bases from J, with 13 bases between. The CDR3 spans 13 residues. Germline V gene data show CDR1 as SGHDN and CDR2 as FVKESK. The CDR3 reads CASSIYGSETQYF. As DNA, the CDR3 is TGTGCCAGCAGTATCTACGGGAGCGAGACCCAGTACTTC.

This clonotype was observed a few times. The chain has TRBV29-1 and TRBJ2-3; D may correspond to TRBD1 or TRBD2 (5 bases each). Looked up from germline, CDR1 is SQVTM and CDR2 is ANQGSEA. CDR3 length: 12 amino acids. The CDR3 coding sequence is TGCAGTTCCGGGGCGGGCGCAGATACGCAGTATTTT. It encodes CSSGAGADTQYF.

This clonotype was recorded many times. CDR3 sequence: CASSRGLAGVYEQYF. CDR3 in DNA: TGTGCCAGCAGCCGGGGACTAGCGGGAGTATACGAGCAGTACTTC. V gene TRBV5-8 combines with J gene TRBJ2-7; 14 bases are shared with TRBD2. Trimming cost V 4 bases and J 4 bases; bases outside gene matches: 4. Germline V lookup: CDR1 SGHTS, CDR2 YDEGEE. The CDR3 has 15 amino acids.

The sample holds many counts of this clonotype. This chain connects TRBV12-3 or TRBV12-4 to TRBJ1-1; TRBD1 is a possible D gene (5 bases). Trimming cost V 7 bases and J 3 bases, with 15 bases left between them. This CDR3 is built from 14 residues. CDR3 DNA sequence: TGTGCCAGCACTCCCAGGTCGGGGGACACTGAAGCTTTCTTT. Protein sequence: CASTPRSGDTEAFF.

V usage is TRBV6-5 and J usage is TRBJ1-6; possibly TRBD1 for D (6 bases). The CDR3 contains 16 residues. V shed 4 bases and J shed 8 bases, with 18 bases lying between them. Germline V gives CDR1 MNHEY, CDR2 SVGAGI. The CDR3 DNA reads as TGTGCCAGCAGTTTCACCTCTGGACAGCAACATTCACCCCTCCACTTT. Translation gives CASSFTSGQQHSPLHF.

A few counts support this clonotype. This chain connects TRBV7-2 to TRBJ1-3; D not resolved. There are 17 residues in the CDR3. V was cut by 1 base and J by 0 bases, with 13 bases left in between. The germline gives CDR1 SGHTA, CDR2 FQGNSA. The CDR3 is CASSLVGSPSSGNTIYF. In DNA, the CDR3 is TGTGCCAGCAGCTTAGTGGGTAGTCCCTCCTCTGGAAACACCATATATTTT. Full variable domain (remainder filled in from reference TRBV7-2 and TRBJ1-3): GAGVSQSPSNKVTEKGKDVELRCDPISGHTALYWYRQSLGQGLEFLIYFQGNSAPDKSGLPSDRFSAERTGGSVSTLTIQRTQQEDSAVYLCASSLVGSPSSGNTIYFGEGSWLTVV.

This clonotype was detected a few times. The chain combines TRBV28 with TRBJ2-7; 8 bases map to TRBD1. In germline, CDR1 is MDHEN, CDR2 SYDVKM. Losses at the gene ends were 4 bases for V and 4 bases for J; bases not matched to a gene: 9. The CDR3 has 15 amino acids. Here the CDR3 DNA reads TGTGCCAGCAGTTCGACAGGGGACCGGATTTACGAGCAGTACTTC. The encoded protein is CASSSTGDRIYEQYF.

The chain recombines TRBV20-1 with TRBJ2-5; TRBD1 matches at 7 bases. With V trimmed by 7 bases and J by 1 base, 3 bases remained unmatched. CDR1 is DFQATT and CDR2 is SNEGSKA in the germline V gene (reference sequence). CDR3 length equals 12 residues. The CDR3: CSGGQTQETQYF. The CDR3 DNA reads as TGCAGTGGGGGACAGACCCAAGAGACCCAGTACTTC.

This clonotype was seen repeatedly, ten times or more. The chain couples TRBV5-1 to TRBJ2-5; 10 positions agree with TRBD1. Trimming at V came to 4 bases and at J to 2 bases, leaving 8 bases not matched to a gene. The CDR3 extends over 16 amino acids. Germline CDR1 and CDR2: SGHRS and YFSETQ. The CDR3 sequence: CASSVRTGGGQETQYF. The CDR3 nucleotides read TGCGCCAGCAGCGTACGGACAGGGGGAGGTCAAGAGACCCAGTACTTC.

This chain connects TRBV21-1 to TRBJ2-7; TRBD1, the table's D call, lacks a check against the DNA. TRBV21-1 is assigned pseudogene status. The CDR3 covers 19 residues. In DNA, the CDR3 is TGTGCCAGCAGCAAAGCGCCAAGGGACCGGTCCTTTAACTCCTACGAGCAGTACTTC. Translation: CASSKAPRDRSFNSYEQYF.

This clonotype was counted ten times or more. This chain's CDR3 is CASSLVGQGSYEQYF. The CDR3 DNA reads TGTGCCAGCAGCTTAGTGGGACAGGGGTCCTACGAGCAGTACTTC. The chain recombines TRBV7-2 with TRBJ2-7; TRBD1 matches at 10 bases. Germline trimming cut 1 base from V and 1 base from J; bases unmatched to any gene: 1. CDR3 length: 15 amino acids. CDR1 and CDR2 from the germline V gene are SGHTA and FQGNSA.

The CDR3 DNA reads as TGCGCCAGCAGCCCGGGACAGGCCGAAGAGACCCAGTACTTC. Encoded protein: CASSPGQAEETQYF. The chain uses TRBV5-1 and TRBJ2-5; the match to TRBD1 covers 8 bases. The CDR3 loop spans 14 amino acids. With 4 bases clipped from V and 3 bases from J, the junction kept 5 bases outside the gene matches. The germline gives CDR1 SGHRS, CDR2 YFSETQ. Full variable domain (missing parts from reference TRBV5-1 and TRBJ2-5): KAGVTQTPRYLIKTRGQQVTLSCSPISGHRSVSWYQQTPGQGLQFLFEYFSETQRNKGNFPGRFSGRQFSNSRSEMNVSTLELGDSALYLCASSPGQAEETQYFGPGTRLLVL.